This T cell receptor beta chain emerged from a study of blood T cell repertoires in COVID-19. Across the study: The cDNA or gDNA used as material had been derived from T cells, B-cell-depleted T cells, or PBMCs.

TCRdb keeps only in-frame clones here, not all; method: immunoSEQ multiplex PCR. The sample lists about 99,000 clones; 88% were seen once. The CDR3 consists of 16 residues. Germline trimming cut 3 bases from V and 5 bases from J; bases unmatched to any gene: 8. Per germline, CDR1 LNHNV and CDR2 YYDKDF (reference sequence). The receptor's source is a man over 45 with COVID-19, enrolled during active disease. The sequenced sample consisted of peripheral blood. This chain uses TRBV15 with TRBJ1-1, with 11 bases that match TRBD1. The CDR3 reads CATSSGTGTGGTEAFF. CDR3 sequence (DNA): TGTGCCACCAGCAGTGGGACCGGGACAGGGGGAACTGAAGCTTTCTTT.